These 13 T cell receptor beta chains originate from one sample sequenced in a study of blood T cell repertoires in COVID-19. The data were produced by immunoSEQ multiplex PCR, yet TCRdb's version contains in-frame clones alone and is incomplete. Of under 250,000 clones detected, around 88% appear once; the ten largest clones hold about 5.4%. The sequenced sample was peripheral blood. Receptors originate from a woman at least 80 years old with COVID-19, enrolled during active disease.

The chain joins TRBV29-1 to TRBJ2-7; 12 bases are shared with TRBD1. V gave up 5 bases and J gave up 5 bases; unmatched junction bases: 4. The V gene's germline CDR1 is SQVTM and CDR2 ANQGSEA. The CDR3 loop spans 13 amino acids. CDR3 protein: CSVTGTGGNEQYF. CDR3 DNA sequence: TGCAGCGTTACCGGGACAGGGGGCAACGAGCAGTACTTC.

The rearrangement links TRBV4-1 to TRBJ2-5; D is perhaps TRBD2 (5 bases). This CDR3 region has 15 residues. The germline gives CDR1 MGHRA, CDR2 YSYEKL. V was pared by 0 bases and J by 5 bases, with 13 bases between. The CDR3 spells CASSQDTGMGETQYF. The DNA for the CDR3 is TGCGCCAGCAGCCAAGACACGGGGATGGGGGAGACCCAGTACTTC.

CDR3: CASSLEGTRVYNEQFF. As DNA, the CDR3 is TGTGCCAGCAGCCTAGAGGGGACTAGAGTCTACAATGAGCAGTTCTTC. V and J are TRBV6-4 and TRBJ2-1; 8 nucleotides match TRBD2. CDR1 MRHNA and CDR2 SNTAGT come from the germline V gene. Trimming cost V 6 bases and J 3 bases; bases outside gene matches: 10. CDR3 size: 16 residues.

This chain links TRBV5-1 with TRBJ2-2; TRBD2 aligns across 8 bases. Looked up from germline, CDR1 is SGHRS and CDR2 is YFSETQ. V shed 6 bases and J 4 bases; nucleotides not matched to a gene: 5. The CDR3 consists of 14 residues. Written as DNA, the CDR3 is TGCGCCAGCACCGTAGGACTAGCCACCGGGGAGCTGTTTTTT. Protein sequence: CASTVGLATGELFF.

The V gene is TRBV28, the J gene TRBJ1-1, with 10 positions matching TRBD1. V gave up 3 bases and J gave up 4 bases; unmatched junction bases: 2. Germline V gene sequence: CDR1 MDHEN, CDR2 SYDVKM. The CDR3 runs 14 residues. The CDR3 here is CASSLTGGGTEAFF. The CDR3 DNA sequence: TGTGCCAGCAGTTTGACAGGGGGCGGCACTGAAGCTTTCTTT. Combining the CDR3 with reference TRBV28 and TRBJ1-1 gives the whole variable domain DVKVTQSSRYLVKRTGEKVFLECVQDMDHENMFWYRQDPGLGLRLIYFSYDVKMKEKGDIPEGYSVSREKKERFSLILESASTNQTSMYLCASSLTGGGTEAFFGQGTRLTVV.

This chain connects TRBV2 to TRBJ2-7, with 9 bases lining up with TRBD1. The V gene end was trimmed by 3 bases and the J gene end by 5 bases; junction bases not matched to a gene: 11. The germline CDR1 and CDR2 sequences are SNHLY and FYNNEI. The length of the CDR3 is 16 residues. CDR3 loop: CASSEVRMDRGNEQYF. CDR3 sequence (DNA): TGTGCCAGCAGTGAGGTTCGTATGGACAGGGGAAACGAGCAGTACTTC.

This chain connects TRBV27 to TRBJ2-1; 9 bases fit TRBD1. CDR1 and CDR2 from the germline V gene are MNHEY and SMNVEV (reference sequence). Trimming removed 6 bases from V and 8 bases from J; junction bases left unmatched: 11. This CDR3 region has 15 residues. CDR3 region: CASSRGQGSLDEQFF. CDR3 nucleotides: TGTGCCAGCAGCCGAGGACAGGGGAGTTTGGATGAGCAGTTCTTC.

The J gene is TRBJ2-2, the V gene TRBV29-1; the D is unclear. V shed 4 bases and J shed 6 bases, with 12 bases lying between them. CDR3 length: 13 amino acids. The germline CDR1 and CDR2 sequences are SQVTM and ANQGSEA. The CDR3 protein is CSVAGEAAGELFF. The CDR3 region has the DNA TGCAGCGTTGCTGGCGAGGCTGCCGGGGAGCTGTTTTTT.

This chain joins TRBV6-5 and TRBJ1-1; D uncertain. The CDR3 is 15 residues long. Per the germline V gene, CDR1 is MNHEY and CDR2 is SVGAGI. The germline V and J ends were trimmed by 0 bases and 0 bases, with 8 bases remaining between them. CDR3 DNA sequence: TGTGCCAGCAGTTACTCGAGAAATGTGAACACTGAAGCTTTCTTT. Encoded protein: CASSYSRNVNTEAFF.

The rearrangement uses TRBV5-1 and TRBJ2-7; 8 nucleotides match TRBD2. The CDR3 totals 15 residues. Trimming removed 0 bases from V and 4 bases from J; junction bases left unmatched: 6. In germline, CDR1 is SGHRS, CDR2 YFSETQ. CDR3 protein: CASSLGLAGIYEQYF. In DNA form, the CDR3 reads TGCGCCAGCAGCTTGGGATTAGCGGGGATTTACGAGCAGTACTTC.

The V gene is TRBV18, the J gene TRBJ1-5; D is uncertain. V gave up 6 bases and J gave up 3 bases, with 18 bases separating them. Looked up from germline, CDR1 is KGHSH and CDR2 is LQKENI. The CDR3 has 16 amino acids. Here the CDR3 reads CASSLFEANDNQPQHF. CDR3 in DNA: TGTGCCAGCTCGCTGTTTGAGGCGAACGACAATCAGCCCCAGCATTTT. The full variable domain, completed using reference TRBV18 and TRBJ1-5, is NAGVMQNPRHLVRRRGQEARLRCSPMKGHSHVYWYRQLPEEGLKFMVYLQKENIIDESGMPKERFSAEFPKEGPSILRIQQVVRGDSAAYFCASSLFEANDNQPQHFGDGTRLSIL.

The J gene is TRBJ1-1, the V gene TRBV14, with D perhaps matching TRBD1 (5 bases). Trimming cost V 4 bases and J 3 bases, with 9 bases left between them. Per the germline V gene, CDR1 is SGHDN and CDR2 is FVKESK. The CDR3 extends over 13 amino acids. The CDR3 spells CASSRQRDTEAFF. The CDR3 coding sequence is TGTGCCAGCAGCCGACAGCGGGACACTGAAGCTTTCTTT.

This chain connects TRBV28 to TRBJ2-7; D is perhaps TRBD1 (5 bases). Trimming took off 5 bases at V and 1 base at J, with 24 bases between the two ends. The CDR3 sequence is 18 residues long. Germline V CDR1 and CDR2: MDHEN, SYDVKM. The CDR3 DNA follows: TGTGCCAGCAGTCCCCAGCCTGACAGACTCTTAGGGTCCTACGAGCAGTACGTC. Amino acid sequence: CASSPQPDRLLGSYEQYV.